This T cell receptor beta chain stems from a study of T-cell reconstitution after alpha-beta-depleted transplantation in children. Preparation of the TCRbeta library used unique molecular identifiers. MiXCR, run by TCRdb on the PCR reads, gives a single entry per CDR3 protein. The sample records around 240,000 distinct CDR3 sequences, 9% to 10% being singletons. Germline loops: CDR1 SGHRS, CDR2 YFSETQ. The CDR3 is made up of 15 amino acids. J was trimmed by 6 bases and V by 1 base; bases with no gene match: 6. In its sample, this clonotype was seen many times. Sequences were derived from PBMCs from the stem cell graft donor, sampled from the stem cell graft. V gene TRBV5-1 combines with J gene TRBJ2-1, with TRBD1 identical over 8 bases. This receptor was taken from a human donor who donated a stem cell graft to a child with SCID. CDR3 region: CASSLSGGKSNEQFF. DNA for the CDR3: TGCGCCAGCAGCTTGTCAGGGGGCAAAAGCAATGAGCAGTTCTTC.